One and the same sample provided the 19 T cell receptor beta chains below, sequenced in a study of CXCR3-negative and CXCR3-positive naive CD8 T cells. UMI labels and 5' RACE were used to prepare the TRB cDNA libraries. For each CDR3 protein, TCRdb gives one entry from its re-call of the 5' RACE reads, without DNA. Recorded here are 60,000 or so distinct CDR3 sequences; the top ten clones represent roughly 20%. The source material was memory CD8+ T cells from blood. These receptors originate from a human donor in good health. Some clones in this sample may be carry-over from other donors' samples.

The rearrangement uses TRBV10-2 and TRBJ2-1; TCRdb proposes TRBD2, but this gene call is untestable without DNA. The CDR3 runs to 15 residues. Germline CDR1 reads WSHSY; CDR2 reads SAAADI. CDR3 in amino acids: CASSDLAGSYNEQFF.

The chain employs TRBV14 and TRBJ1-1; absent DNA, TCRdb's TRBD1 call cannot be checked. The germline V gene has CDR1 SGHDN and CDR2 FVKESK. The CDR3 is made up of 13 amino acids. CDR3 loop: CASSQAGLTEAFF.

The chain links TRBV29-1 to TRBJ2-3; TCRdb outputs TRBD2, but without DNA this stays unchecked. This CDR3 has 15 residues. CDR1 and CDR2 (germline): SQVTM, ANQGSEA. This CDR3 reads CSVQGLAGVGDTQYF.

The CDR3: CASSPFSGGAYNEQFF. The rearrangement uses TRBV7-3 and TRBJ2-1; TCRdb names TRBD2, which stays unverified in the absence of DNA. The CDR3 contains 16 residues. Germline V gives CDR1 SGHTA, CDR2 FQGTGA.

The CDR3 protein is CSARIGEREQFF. The chain is built from TRBV20-1 and TRBJ2-1. CDR3 length: 12 residues. Germline CDR1 and CDR2: DFQATT and SNEGSKA (reference sequence).

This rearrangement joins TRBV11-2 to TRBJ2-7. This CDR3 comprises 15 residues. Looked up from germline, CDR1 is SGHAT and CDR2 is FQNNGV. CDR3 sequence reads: CASSLAADGAYEQYF.

The CDR3 sequence is CASSEKGDGYNEQFF. The V call is TRBV6-1, the J call TRBJ2-1. Germline V gene sequence: CDR1 MNHNS, CDR2 SASEGT. The CDR3 covers 15 residues.

This CDR3 reads CASSEGRSGGAWETQYF. This rearrangement joins TRBV10-2 to TRBJ2-5; as DNA is missing, the TRBD2 call by TCRdb cannot be tested. The germline CDR1 and CDR2 sequences are WSHSY and SAAADI. The CDR3 length is 17 residues.

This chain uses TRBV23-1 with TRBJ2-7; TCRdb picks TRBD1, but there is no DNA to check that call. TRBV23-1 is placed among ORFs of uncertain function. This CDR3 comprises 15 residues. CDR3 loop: CASSQRTGPRYEQYF.

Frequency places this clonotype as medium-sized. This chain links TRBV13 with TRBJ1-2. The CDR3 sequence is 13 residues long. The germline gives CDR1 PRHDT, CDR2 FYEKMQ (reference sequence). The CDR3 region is CASSLGDDYGYTF.

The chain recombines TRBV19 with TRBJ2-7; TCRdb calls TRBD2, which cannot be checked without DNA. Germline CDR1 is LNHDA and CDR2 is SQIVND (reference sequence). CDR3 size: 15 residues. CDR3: CASSISSGSIYEQYF.

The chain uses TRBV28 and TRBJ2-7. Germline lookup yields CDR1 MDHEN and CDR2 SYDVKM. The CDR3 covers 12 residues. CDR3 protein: CASRATAYEQYF.

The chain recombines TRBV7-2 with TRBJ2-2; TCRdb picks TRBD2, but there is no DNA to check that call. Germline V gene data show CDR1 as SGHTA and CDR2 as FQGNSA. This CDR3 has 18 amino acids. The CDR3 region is CASSSLRGGRSDTGELFF.

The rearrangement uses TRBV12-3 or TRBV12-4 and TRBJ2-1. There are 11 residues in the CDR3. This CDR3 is CASSLAVRQFF.

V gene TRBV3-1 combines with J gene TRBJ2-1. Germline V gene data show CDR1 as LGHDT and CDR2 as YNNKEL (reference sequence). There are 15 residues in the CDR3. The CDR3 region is CASSQVKSSYNEQFF.

The CDR3 region is CASSFPGQGGQTDTQYF. The rearrangement links TRBV28 to TRBJ2-3; absent DNA, TCRdb's TRBD1 call cannot be checked. Germline assignment: CDR1 MDHEN and CDR2 SYDVKM. This CDR3 is 17 amino acids long.

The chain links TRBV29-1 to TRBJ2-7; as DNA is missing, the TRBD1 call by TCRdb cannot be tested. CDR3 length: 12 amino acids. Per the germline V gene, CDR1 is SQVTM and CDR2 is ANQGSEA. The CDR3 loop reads CSVEDDSYEQYF.

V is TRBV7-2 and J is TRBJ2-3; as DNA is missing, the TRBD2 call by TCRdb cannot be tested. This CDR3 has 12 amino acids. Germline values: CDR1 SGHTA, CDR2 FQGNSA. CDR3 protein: CASSGLAHTQYF.

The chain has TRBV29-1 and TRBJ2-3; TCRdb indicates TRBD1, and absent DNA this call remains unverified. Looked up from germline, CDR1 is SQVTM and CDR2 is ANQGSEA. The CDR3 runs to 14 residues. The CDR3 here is CSVVAGSGTPTQYF.